This T cell receptor beta chain was sequenced in a study of human thymus T cells. Profiling relied on immunoSEQ multiplex PCR, and the TCRdb table lists in-frame clones only, not all of them. The sample lists 57,000 or so clones, approximately 93% seen once, with 5.5% to 7% in the top ten. The CDR3 totals 13 residues. The V and J ends lost 3 bases and 1 base, in that order; junction bases with no gene match: 0. CDR1 is MNHEY, CDR2 SMNVEV, per germline (reference sequence). The chain links TRBV27 to TRBJ2-7, with TRBD1 identical over 7 bases. The sequence was collected from a boy under three years old with a congenital heart defect but otherwise immunologically healthy. The sample consisted of blood. Here the CDR3 reads CASSLDRSYEQYF. For the CDR3, the DNA is TGTGCCAGCAGTTTGGACAGGTCCTACGAGCAGTACTTC.